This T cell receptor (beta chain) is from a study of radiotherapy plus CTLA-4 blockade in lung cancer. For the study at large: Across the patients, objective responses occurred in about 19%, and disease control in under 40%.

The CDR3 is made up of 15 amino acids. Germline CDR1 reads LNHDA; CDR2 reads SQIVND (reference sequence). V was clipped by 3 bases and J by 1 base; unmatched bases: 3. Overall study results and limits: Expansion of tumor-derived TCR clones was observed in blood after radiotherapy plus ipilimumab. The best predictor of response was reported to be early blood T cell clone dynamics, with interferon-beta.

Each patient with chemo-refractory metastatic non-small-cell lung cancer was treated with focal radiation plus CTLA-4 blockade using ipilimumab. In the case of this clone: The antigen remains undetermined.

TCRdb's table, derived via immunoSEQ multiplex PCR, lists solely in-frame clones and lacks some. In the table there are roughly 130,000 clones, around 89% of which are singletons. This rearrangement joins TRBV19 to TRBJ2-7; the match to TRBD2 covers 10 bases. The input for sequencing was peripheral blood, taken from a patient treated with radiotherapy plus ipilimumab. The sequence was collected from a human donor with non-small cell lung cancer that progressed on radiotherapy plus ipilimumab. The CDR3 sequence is CASSMTSGFSYEQYF. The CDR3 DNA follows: TGTGCCAGTAGTATGACTAGCGGGTTTTCCTACGAGCAGTACTTC.